These 19 T cell receptor beta chains share one sample of origin, sequenced in a study of identical twins (dated by TCRdb to 2016 to 2018). The library was built by means of 5' RACE. These reads were obtained on an Illumina HiSeq 2000. TCRdb handled the public reads itself, with Q25 trimming in fastp and clone calling in MiXCR, and kept productive beta chains. Every entry covers one CDR3 protein and lists the most common genes and DNA from its rows. For this sample there are approximately 1.8 million distinct CDR3 sequences; 25% to 35% appear just once. Approximately 0.25% of the sample is taken by the ten largest. Sequenced sample: cord blood. These receptors were obtained from a newborn girl in good health.

The chain has TRBV4-1 and TRBJ2-3; no clear D. This CDR3 is 13 amino acids long. Trimming stripped 0 bases from V and 9 bases from J, with 10 bases between. The germline V gene encodes CDR1 MGHRA and CDR2 YSYEKL. CDR3 sequence reads: CASSQESALTQYF. CDR3 in DNA: TGCGCCAGCAGCCAAGAATCCGCTCTGACGCAGTATTTT.

The CDR3: CSATYSDRPLYYGYTF. The DNA of the CDR3 is TGCAGTGCGACCTACTCGGACAGGCCCCTTTACTATGGCTACACCTTC. The chain uses TRBV20-1 and TRBJ1-2; the match to TRBD1 covers 7 bases. Germline V gives CDR1 DFQATT, CDR2 SNEGSKA (reference sequence). Trimming at V came to 6 bases and at J to 3 bases, leaving 16 bases not matched to a gene. This CDR3 has 16 residues.

This clonotype was counted only a few times. V usage is TRBV3-1 and J usage is TRBJ1-2; D perhaps matches TRBD1 (5 bases). The CDR3 contains 14 residues. V lost 2 bases, J lost 4 bases, and 11 bases lay in between. The germline V gene encodes CDR1 LGHDT and CDR2 YNNKEL (reference sequence). The CDR3 spells CASSQSMGVYGYTF. The CDR3 DNA is TGTGCCAGCAGCCAATCGATGGGGGTCTATGGCTACACCTTC.

V usage is TRBV6-5 and J usage is TRBJ1-2; TRBD1 matches 10 bases. The CDR3 is made up of 14 amino acids. Trimming took 11 bases from V and 2 from J; bases not matched to a gene: 8. Per the germline V gene, CDR1 is MNHEY and CDR2 is SVGAGI. In DNA form, the CDR3 reads TGTGCCCACCAAACGACAGGGGGCAACTATGGCTACACCTTC. This codes for CAHQTTGGNYGYTF.

As concerns this clonotype: A junction end diverges from the germline sequence, so it may reflect a read error. The chain is built from TRBV12-3 or TRBV12-4 and TRBJ2-7, with a possible D match to TRBD1 (6 bases). The CDR3 length is 16 residues. This chain's CDR3 is CASSSPGVFFSYERYF. The CDR3, as DNA: TGTGCCAGCAGTTCACCAGGGGTATTTTTCTCCTACGAGCGGTACTTC.

As regards this clonotype: Relative to the germline gene, one junction end is altered; a read error may explain this. In nucleotides, the CDR3 is TGTGCCAGCAGCTTGGTGGACAGCAGAAGCGTCCCGACTTTC. It is translated as CASSLVDSRSVPTF. This sequence joins TRBV5-6 and TRBJ2-6; the D gene is possibly TRBD1 (6 bases). The length of the CDR3 is 14 residues. Looked up from germline, CDR1 is SGHDT and CDR2 is YYEEEE.

The rearrangement uses TRBV9 and TRBJ1-4; no reliable D call. The V gene's germline CDR1 is SGDLS and CDR2 YYNGEE. With 0 bases removed from V and 0 bases from J, the gap between germline ends came to 9 bases. The CDR3 is 16 residues long. The CDR3 DNA follows: TGTGCCAGCAGCGTAGGCTCCGGGGCAACTAATGAAAAACTGTTTTTT. Its protein product is CASSVGSGATNEKLFF.

The gene calls are TRBV20-1 and TRBJ2-1; 10 nucleotides align to TRBD2. V dropped 5 bases and J dropped 7; count of bases not matched to a gene: 8. This CDR3 has 14 residues. Germline CDR1 DFQATT, CDR2 SNEGSKA (reference sequence). The chain's CDR3 is CSALPSGRGNEQFF. The DNA for the CDR3 is TGCAGTGCTTTACCTAGCGGGAGAGGAAATGAGCAGTTCTTC.

The gene calls are TRBV28 and TRBJ2-7; possibly TRBD2 for D (5 bases). V was clipped by 7 bases and J by 1 base, with 14 bases between them. The CDR3 runs 14 residues. Germline V gives CDR1 MDHEN, CDR2 SYDVKM. The CDR3 nucleotides are TGTGCCAGCACCCTTCGTGGGAGATCCTACGAGCAGTACTTC. Translated: CASTLRGRSYEQYF.

This chain links TRBV7-2 with TRBJ2-5, with TRBD2 identical over 9 bases. The CDR3 is made up of 16 amino acids. The J segment lost 11 bases and the V segment lost 1 base, leaving 14 bases of the junction unmatched. Looked up from germline, CDR1 is SGHTA and CDR2 is FQGNSA. CDR3 sequence reads: CASSLGGGVSYNEQYF. The CDR3 DNA reads as TGTGCCAGCAGCTTAGGCGGGGGGGTCTCCTACAATGAGCAGTACTTC.

The chain carries TRBV18 and TRBJ1-4, with a tentative D call TRBD1 (5 bases). The germline V and J ends were trimmed by 1 base and 8 bases, with 20 bases remaining between them. The germline CDR1 and CDR2 sequences are KGHSH and LQKENI. CDR3 length equals 17 residues. Here the CDR3 DNA reads TGTGCCAGCTCACCACTTCCCATTGTGGAGAAGGGGGAAAAACTGTTTTTT. This gives the protein CASSPLPIVEKGEKLFF.

This clonotype was picked up a small number of times. This chain links TRBV5-1 with TRBJ2-3, with D possibly called TRBD1 or TRBD2 (5 bases each). V shed 4 bases and J shed 4 bases, with 16 bases lying between them. Per germline, CDR1 SGHRS and CDR2 YFSETQ. CDR3 length: 15 amino acids. CDR3 residues: CASSHGAGLADTQYF. The DNA for the CDR3 is TGCGCCAGCAGCCATGGGGCGGGTCTGGCAGATACGCAGTATTTT. Supplemented by reference TRBV5-1 and TRBJ2-3, the full variable domain reads KAGVTQTPRYLIKTRGQQVTLSCSPISGHRSVSWYQQTPGQGLQFLFEYFSETQRNKGNFPGRFSGRQFSNSRSEMNVSTLELGDSALYLCASSHGAGLADTQYFGPGTRLTVL.

This chain links TRBV7-6 with TRBJ2-3; the D gene is possibly TRBD2 (5 bases). The V and J ends lost 5 bases and 2 bases respectively, with 14 bases between them. The germline V gene encodes CDR1 SGHVS and CDR2 FNYEAQ. This CDR3 contains 15 residues. CDR3 coding DNA: TGTGCCAGCAGCCGGATTGGGAGCTCCACAGATACGCAGTATTTT. It is translated as CASSRIGSSTDTQYF.

This clonotype was observed a few times. This rearrangement joins TRBV2 to TRBJ2-3; 8 nucleotides match TRBD2. Germline values: CDR1 SNHLY, CDR2 FYNNEI. The CDR3 loop spans 14 amino acids. With 8 bases clipped from V and 4 bases from J, the junction kept 8 bases outside the gene matches. CDR3 DNA: TGTGCCAGCGGGCGGGAGGAGTTTGCAGATACGCAGTATTTT. Amino acid sequence: CASGREEFADTQYF.

The table lists this clonotype with a few counts. The chain recombines TRBV20-1 with TRBJ2-7; 10 bases align to TRBD2. CDR1 and CDR2 from the germline V gene are DFQATT and SNEGSKA (reference sequence). The CDR3 contains 14 residues. Trimming took 2 bases from V and 5 from J; bases not matched to a gene: 6. CDR3 sequence: CSARIGLAGDEQYF. CDR3 nucleotide sequence: TGCAGTGCTAGAATCGGGCTAGCGGGAGACGAGCAGTACTTC.

The CDR3 reads CASSQVGGLDQPQHF. The CDR3 DNA reads as TGCGCCAGCAGTCAGGTTGGGGGGCTTGATCAGCCCCAGCATTTT. This chain links TRBV5-1 with TRBJ1-5; a weak D match, TRBD1 (6 bases). The germline CDR1 and CDR2 sequences are SGHRS and YFSETQ. V was shortened by 5 bases and J by 5 bases, with 17 bases between the two germline ends. The CDR3 is 15 residues long. Full variable domain (remainder filled in from reference TRBV5-1 and TRBJ1-5): KAGVTQTPRYLIKTRGQQVTLSCSPISGHRSVSWYQQTPGQGLQFLFEYFSETQRNKGNFPGRFSGRQFSNSRSEMNVSTLELGDSALYLCASSQVGGLDQPQHFGDGTRLSIL.

This clonotype was counted many times. The rearrangement links TRBV27 to TRBJ2-7, with D perhaps TRBD1 or TRBD2 (6 bases each). The CDR3 spans 13 residues. Trimming took 4 bases from V and 0 from J, leaving 7 bases between them. In germline, CDR1 is MNHEY, CDR2 SMNVEV (reference sequence). This chain's CDR3 is CASSWGASYEQYF. The CDR3, as DNA: TGTGCCAGCAGTTGGGGGGCCTCCTACGAGCAGTACTTC.

A word on this clonotype: This may come from a read error, since a much larger clone is one base off. The chain combines TRBV29-1 with TRBJ2-5; tentative D call: TRBD1 (6 bases). V lost 6 bases and J lost 13, with 21 bases in between. Germline V lookup: CDR1 SQVTM, CDR2 ANQGSEA. The CDR3 extends over 12 amino acids. CDR3 nucleotides: TGCAGCGTCGCCTTCTTAGGGGGAATTGGGTACTTC. As protein: CSVAFLGGIGYF.

The genes are TRBV28 and TRBJ1-4; 10 bases agree with TRBD1. The length of the CDR3 is 15 residues. The germline gives CDR1 MDHEN, CDR2 SYDVKM. Trimming cost V 1 base and J 6 bases; bases outside gene matches: 2. The CDR3 protein is CASSLSGQGHEKLFF. The CDR3 nucleotides read TGTGCCAGCAGTTTATCGGGACAGGGGCATGAAAAACTGTTTTTT. Using reference TRBV28 and TRBJ1-4 for the parts outside the CDR3, the full variable domain is DVKVTQSSRYLVKRTGEKVFLECVQDMDHENMFWYRQDPGLGLRLIYFSYDVKMKEKGDIPEGYSVSREKKERFSLILESASTNQTSMYLCASSLSGQGHEKLFFGSGTQLSVL.